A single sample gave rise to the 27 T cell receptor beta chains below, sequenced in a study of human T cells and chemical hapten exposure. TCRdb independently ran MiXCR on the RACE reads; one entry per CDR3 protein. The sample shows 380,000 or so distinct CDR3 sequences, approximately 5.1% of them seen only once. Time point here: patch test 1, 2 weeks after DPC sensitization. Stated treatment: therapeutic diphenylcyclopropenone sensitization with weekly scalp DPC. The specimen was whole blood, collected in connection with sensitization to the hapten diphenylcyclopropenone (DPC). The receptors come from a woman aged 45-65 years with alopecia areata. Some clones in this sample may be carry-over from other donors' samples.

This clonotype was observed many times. CDR3 protein: CASSLNPRGPLGYTF. In DNA, the CDR3 is TGTGCCAGCAGTTTAAATCCCAGGGGGCCCCTTGGCTACACCTTC. J is TRBJ1-2 and V is TRBV12-3 or TRBV12-4, with TRBD1 identical over 8 bases. Trimming removed 2 bases from V and 7 bases from J; junction bases left unmatched: 9. CDR3 length equals 15 residues.

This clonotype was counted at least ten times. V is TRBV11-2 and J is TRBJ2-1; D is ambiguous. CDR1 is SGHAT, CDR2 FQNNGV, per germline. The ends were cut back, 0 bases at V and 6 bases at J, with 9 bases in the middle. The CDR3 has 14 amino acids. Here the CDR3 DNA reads TGTGCCAGCAGCTTAGATACGGTATCCAATGAGCAGTTCTTC. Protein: CASSLDTVSNEQFF.

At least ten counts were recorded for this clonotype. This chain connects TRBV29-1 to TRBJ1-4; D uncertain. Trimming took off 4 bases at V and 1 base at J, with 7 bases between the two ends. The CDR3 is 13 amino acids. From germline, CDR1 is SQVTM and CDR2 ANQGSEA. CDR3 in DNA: TGCAGCGTTGTGCGGGGAACTAATGAAAAACTGTTTTTT. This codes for CSVVRGTNEKLFF.

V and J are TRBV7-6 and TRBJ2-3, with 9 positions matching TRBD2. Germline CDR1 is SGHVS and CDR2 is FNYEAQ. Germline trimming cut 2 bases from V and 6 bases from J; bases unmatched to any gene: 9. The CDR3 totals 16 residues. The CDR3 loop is CASSLPAGLAGDTQYF. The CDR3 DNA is TGTGCCAGCAGCTTACCCGCGGGACTAGCAGGCGATACGCAGTATTTT.

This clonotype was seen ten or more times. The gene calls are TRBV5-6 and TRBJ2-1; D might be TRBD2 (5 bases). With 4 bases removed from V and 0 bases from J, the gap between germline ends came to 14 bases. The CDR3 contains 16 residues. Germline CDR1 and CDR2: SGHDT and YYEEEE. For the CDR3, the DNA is TGTGCCAGCAGCAAAACCCCGGGGAGCTCCTACAATGAGCAGTTCTTC. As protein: CASSKTPGSSYNEQFF.

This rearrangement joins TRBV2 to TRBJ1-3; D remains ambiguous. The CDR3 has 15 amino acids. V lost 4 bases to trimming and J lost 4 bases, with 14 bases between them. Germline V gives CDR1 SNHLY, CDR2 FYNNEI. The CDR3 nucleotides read TGTGCCAGCAGTGGCAGGACCTCGACAGGAAACACCATATATTTT. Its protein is CASSGRTSTGNTIYF.

Here the CDR3 DNA reads TGCAGTGCTCCCCTCATAGCGGGAGAGTCCAATGAGCAGTTCTTC. Encoded protein: CSAPLIAGESNEQFF. The V gene is TRBV20-1, the J gene TRBJ2-1, with 9 positions matching TRBD2. The CDR3 totals 15 residues. The trim removed 5 bases at V and 6 bases at J, leaving 11 bases unmatched. Germline-derived CDR1 and CDR2 are DFQATT and SNEGSKA (reference sequence).

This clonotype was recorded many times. The CDR3 nucleotides read TGTGCCAGCAGTTACGCCGCGGAGGGCAGTGAAGCTTTCTTT. The encoded protein is CASSYAAEGSEAFF. The chain joins TRBV12-3 or TRBV12-4 to TRBJ1-1; D not resolved. There are 14 residues in the CDR3. The ends were cut back, 4 bases at V and 7 bases at J, with 16 bases in the middle.

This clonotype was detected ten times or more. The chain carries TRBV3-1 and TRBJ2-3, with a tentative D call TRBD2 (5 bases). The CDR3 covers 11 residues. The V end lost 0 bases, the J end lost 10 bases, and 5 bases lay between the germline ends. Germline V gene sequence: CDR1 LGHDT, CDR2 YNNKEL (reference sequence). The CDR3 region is CASSQEEAQYF. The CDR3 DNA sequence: TGTGCCAGCAGCCAAGAGGAGGCGCAGTATTTT.

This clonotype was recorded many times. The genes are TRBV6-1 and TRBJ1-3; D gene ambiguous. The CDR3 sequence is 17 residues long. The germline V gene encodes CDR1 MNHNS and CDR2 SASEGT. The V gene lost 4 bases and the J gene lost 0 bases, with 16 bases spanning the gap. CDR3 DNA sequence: TGTGCCAGCAGTGCATCCGTAGGCACCTTCTCTGGAAACACCATATATTTT. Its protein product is CASSASVGTFSGNTIYF.

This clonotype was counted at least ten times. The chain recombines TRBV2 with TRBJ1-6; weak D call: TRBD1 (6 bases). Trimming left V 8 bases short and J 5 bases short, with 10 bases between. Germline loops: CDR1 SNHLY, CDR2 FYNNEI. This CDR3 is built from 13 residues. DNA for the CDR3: TGTGCCAGCCTACAGGGAGATAATTCACCCCTCCACTTT. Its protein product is CASLQGDNSPLHF.

The CDR3 nucleotides read TGTGCCAGCAGTTTAGCTGACTACTCCTACGAGCAGTACTTC. Residues: CASSLADYSYEQYF. The chain recombines TRBV12-3 or TRBV12-4 with TRBJ2-7; maybe TRBD2 (5 bases). This CDR3 region has 14 residues. V was pared by 0 bases and J by 0 bases, with 6 bases between.

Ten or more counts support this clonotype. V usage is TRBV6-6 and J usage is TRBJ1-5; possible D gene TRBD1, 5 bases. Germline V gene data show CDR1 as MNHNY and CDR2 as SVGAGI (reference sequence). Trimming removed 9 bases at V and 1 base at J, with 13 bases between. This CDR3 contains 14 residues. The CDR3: CARKQVESNQPQHF. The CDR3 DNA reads TGTGCCAGGAAACAGGTGGAAAGCAATCAGCCCCAGCATTTT.

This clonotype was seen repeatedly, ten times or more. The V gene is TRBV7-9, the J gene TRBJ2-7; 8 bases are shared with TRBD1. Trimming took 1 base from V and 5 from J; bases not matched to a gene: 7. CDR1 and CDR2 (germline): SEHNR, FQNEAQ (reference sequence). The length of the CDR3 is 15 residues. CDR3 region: CASSLEPGGFDEQYF. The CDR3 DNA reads TGTGCCAGCAGCTTAGAGCCAGGGGGCTTCGACGAGCAGTACTTC.

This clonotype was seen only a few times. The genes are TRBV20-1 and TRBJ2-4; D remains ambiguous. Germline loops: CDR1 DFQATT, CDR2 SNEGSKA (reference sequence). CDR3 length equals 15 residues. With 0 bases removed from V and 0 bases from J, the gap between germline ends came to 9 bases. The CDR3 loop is CSAREPTVAKNIQYF. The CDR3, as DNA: TGCAGTGCTAGAGAACCGACTGTAGCCAAAAACATTCAGTACTTC.

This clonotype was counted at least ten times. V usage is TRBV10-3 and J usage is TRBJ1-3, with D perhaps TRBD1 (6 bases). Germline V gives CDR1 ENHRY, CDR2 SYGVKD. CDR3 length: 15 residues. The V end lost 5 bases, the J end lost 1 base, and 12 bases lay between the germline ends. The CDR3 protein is CAISTSGTSGNTIYF. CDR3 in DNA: TGTGCCATCAGTACCTCAGGGACATCTGGAAACACCATATATTTT.

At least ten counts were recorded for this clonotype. The DNA for the CDR3 is TGTGCCAGCAGTCGGGACACCCAAGAGACCCAGTACTTC. Residues: CASSRDTQETQYF. The J gene is TRBJ2-5, the V gene TRBV7-9, with D perhaps TRBD1 (6 bases). Deletions cut 6 bases from V and 1 base from J, with 9 bases between. The length of the CDR3 is 13 residues. Germline V gene lookup returns CDR1 SEHNR and CDR2 FQNEAQ (reference sequence).

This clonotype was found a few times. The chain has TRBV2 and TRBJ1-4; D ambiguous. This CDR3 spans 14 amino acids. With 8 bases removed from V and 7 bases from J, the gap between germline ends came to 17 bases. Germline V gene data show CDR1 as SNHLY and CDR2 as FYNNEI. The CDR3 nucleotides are TGTGCCAGCGCCCAAGGAGGGTCGGGTGAAAAACTGTTTTTT. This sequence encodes CASAQGGSGEKLFF.

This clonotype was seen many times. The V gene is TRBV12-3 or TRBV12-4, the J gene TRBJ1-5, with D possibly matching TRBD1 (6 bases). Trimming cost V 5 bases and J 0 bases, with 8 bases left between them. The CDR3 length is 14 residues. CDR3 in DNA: TGTGCCAGCAGTGCGGACAGTAGCAATCAGCCCCAGCATTTT. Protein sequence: CASSADSSNQPQHF.

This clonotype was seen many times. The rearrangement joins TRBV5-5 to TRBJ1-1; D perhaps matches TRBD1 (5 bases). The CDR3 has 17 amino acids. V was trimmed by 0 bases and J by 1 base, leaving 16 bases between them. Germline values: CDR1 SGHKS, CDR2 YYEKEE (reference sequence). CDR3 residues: CASSLAGPGDSNTEAFF. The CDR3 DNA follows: TGTGCCAGCAGCTTGGCTGGGCCGGGGGATTCGAACACTGAAGCTTTCTTT. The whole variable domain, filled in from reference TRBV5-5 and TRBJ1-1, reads DAGVTQSPTHLIKTRGQQVTLRCSPISGHKSVSWYQQVLGQGPQFIFQYYEKEERGRGNFPDRFSARQFPNYSSELNVNALLLGDSALYLCASSLAGPGDSNTEAFFGQGTRLTVV.

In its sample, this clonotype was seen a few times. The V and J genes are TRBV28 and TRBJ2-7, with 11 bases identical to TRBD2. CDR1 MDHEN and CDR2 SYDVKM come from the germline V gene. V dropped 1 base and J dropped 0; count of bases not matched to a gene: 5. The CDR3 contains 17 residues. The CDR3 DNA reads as TGTGCCAGCAGTTTATTCTTAGCGGGAGGGGGCTCCTACGAGCAGTACTTC. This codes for CASSLFLAGGGSYEQYF.

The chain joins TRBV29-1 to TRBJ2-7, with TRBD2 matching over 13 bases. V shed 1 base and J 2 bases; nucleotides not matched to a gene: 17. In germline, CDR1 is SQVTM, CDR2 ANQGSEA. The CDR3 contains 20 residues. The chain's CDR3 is CSVEGRTRTGLAGQTYEQYF. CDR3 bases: TGCAGCGTTGAAGGGAGGACACGTACGGGACTAGCGGGACAGACCTACGAGCAGTACTTC.

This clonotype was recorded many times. The CDR3 spells CASSTRQGSISDTQYF. In nucleotides, the CDR3 is TGTGCCAGCAGTACCCGACAGGGGAGTATTTCAGATACGCAGTATTTT. The chain recombines TRBV27 with TRBJ2-3; 8 positions agree with TRBD1. The CDR3 totals 16 residues. Germline assignment: CDR1 MNHEY and CDR2 SMNVEV (reference sequence). Trimming at V came to 5 bases and at J to 4 bases, leaving 11 bases not matched to a gene.

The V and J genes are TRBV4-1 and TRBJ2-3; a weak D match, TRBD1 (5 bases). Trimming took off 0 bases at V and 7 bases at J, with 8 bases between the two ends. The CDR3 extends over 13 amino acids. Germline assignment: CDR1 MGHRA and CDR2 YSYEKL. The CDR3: CASSQEGPYTQYF. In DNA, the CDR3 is TGCGCCAGCAGCCAAGAGGGGCCTTATACGCAGTATTTT.

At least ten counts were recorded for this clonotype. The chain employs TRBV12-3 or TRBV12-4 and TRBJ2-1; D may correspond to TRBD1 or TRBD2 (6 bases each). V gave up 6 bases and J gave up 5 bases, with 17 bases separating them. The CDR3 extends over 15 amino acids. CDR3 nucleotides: TGTGCCAGCAGACCGCCGGGGGCCGCCCACAATGAGCAGTTCTTC. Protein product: CASRPPGAAHNEQFF.

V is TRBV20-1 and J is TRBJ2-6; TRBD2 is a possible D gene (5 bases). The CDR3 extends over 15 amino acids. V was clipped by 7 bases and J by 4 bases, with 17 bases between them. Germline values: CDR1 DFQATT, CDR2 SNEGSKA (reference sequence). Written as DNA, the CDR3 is TGCAGTGGTGTAGGGAGTCGTGAAGGGGCCAACGTCCTGACTTTC. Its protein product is CSGVGSREGANVLTF.

CDR3 in amino acids: CASSFSGGPVTDTQYF. CDR3 DNA sequence: TGTGCCAGCAGCTTTAGCGGGGGGCCAGTCACAGATACGCAGTATTTT. This chain uses TRBV7-2 with TRBJ2-3, with 10 bases fitting TRBD2. The trim removed 3 bases at V and 2 bases at J, leaving 5 bases unmatched. The CDR3 runs 16 residues. Germline assignment: CDR1 SGHTA and CDR2 FQGNSA.